This T cell receptor beta chain was recovered during a study of shared clonotypes between healthy human individuals. Study-wide results and caveats: Exclusively blood specimens were collected; tissue repertoires likely differ. The study found lower generation probabilities in non-shared clonotypes than in those shared by all four donors.

The CDR3 runs 14 residues. Trimming cost V 4 bases and J 5 bases; bases outside gene matches: 5. The V gene's germline CDR1 is SGHRS and CDR2 YFSETQ. Only Caucasian adults living in Nashville, Tennessee served as donors. Concerning this clone: What it binds is unknown.

In the sorted-subset replicate PCRs, about 200 ng DNA, 25,000 to 35,000 T cell genomes, was used. Assay: immunoSEQ multiplex PCR; the TCRdb copy retains only in-frame clones and omits some. This sample has hundreds of thousands of clones, with approximately 79% found just once. Sequenced: memory CD4+ T cells sorted from blood. Noted subset: CD45RA-negative fraction. This rearrangement joins TRBV5-1 to TRBJ2-1, with TRBD2 matching over 8 bases. This TCR was sampled from a woman in her 30s in good health. DNA of the CDR3: TGCGCCAGCAGCGGGAGCGGGAGCCACAATGAGCAGTTCTTC. This gives the protein CASSGSGSHNEQFF.